The following is a T cell receptor beta chain sequence with its context. Profiled with immunoSEQ multiplex PCR; TCRdb holds only in-frame clones, not every one. The table has around 260,000 clones, about 90% seen once; the top ten hold around 3.1%. These data come from a study of cytomegalovirus exposure and HLA in healthy donors. The junction had 5 bases not matched to a gene; V was cut back by 4 bases and J by 2 bases. Germline V gene data show CDR1 as SGHRS and CDR2 as YFSETQ. CDR3 length: 14 residues. The clonotype comes from a woman aged 25-40 years in good health and CMV-seronegative. The chain combines TRBV5-1 with TRBJ1-2; 7 nucleotides line up with TRBD1. Sequenced input: PBMCs. The DNA for the CDR3 is TGCGCCAGCAGCCCACTGGGACAGAACTATGGCTACACCTTC. The encoded protein is CASSPLGQNYGYTF.